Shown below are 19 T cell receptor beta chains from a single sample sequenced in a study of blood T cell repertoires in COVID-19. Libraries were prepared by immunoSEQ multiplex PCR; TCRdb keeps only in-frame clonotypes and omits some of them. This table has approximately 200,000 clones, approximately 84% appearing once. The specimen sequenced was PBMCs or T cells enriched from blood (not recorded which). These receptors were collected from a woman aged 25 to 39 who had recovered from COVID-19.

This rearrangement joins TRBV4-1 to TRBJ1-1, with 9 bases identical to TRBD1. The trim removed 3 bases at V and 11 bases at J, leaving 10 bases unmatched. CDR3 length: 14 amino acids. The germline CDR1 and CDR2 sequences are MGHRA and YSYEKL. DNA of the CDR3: TGCGCCAGCAGCCATGAGGGACAGGGTGCTTGGGCTTTCTTT. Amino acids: CASSHEGQGAWAFF.

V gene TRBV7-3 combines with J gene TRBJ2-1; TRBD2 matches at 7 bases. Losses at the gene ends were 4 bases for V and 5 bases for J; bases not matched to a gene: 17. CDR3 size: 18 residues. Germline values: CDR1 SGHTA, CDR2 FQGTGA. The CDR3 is CASSSGSPATGGHNEQFF. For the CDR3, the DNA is TGTGCCAGCAGCTCTGGGTCTCCGGCGACGGGAGGACACAATGAGCAGTTCTTC.

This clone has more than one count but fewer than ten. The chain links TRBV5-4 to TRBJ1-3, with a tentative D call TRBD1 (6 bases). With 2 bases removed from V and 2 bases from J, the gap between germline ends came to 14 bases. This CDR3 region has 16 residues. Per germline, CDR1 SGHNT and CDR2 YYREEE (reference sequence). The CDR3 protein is CASSFQNNRAGNTIYF. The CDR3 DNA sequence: TGTGCCAGCAGCTTCCAAAACAACAGGGCTGGAAACACCATATATTTT.

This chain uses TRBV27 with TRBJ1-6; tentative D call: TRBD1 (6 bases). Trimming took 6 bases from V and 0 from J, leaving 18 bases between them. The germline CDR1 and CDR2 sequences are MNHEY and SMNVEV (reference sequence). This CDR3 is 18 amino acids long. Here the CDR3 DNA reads TGTGCCAGCAGGGGACACCTCAGTATCAGCTCCTATAATTCACCCCTCCACTTT. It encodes CASRGHLSISSYNSPLHF.

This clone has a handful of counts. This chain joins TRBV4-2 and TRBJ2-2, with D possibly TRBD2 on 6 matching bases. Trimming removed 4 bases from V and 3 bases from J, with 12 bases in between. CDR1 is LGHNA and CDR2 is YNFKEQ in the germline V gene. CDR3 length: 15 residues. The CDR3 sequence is CASSPVTGDTGELFF. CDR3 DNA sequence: TGTGCCAGCAGCCCGGTGACGGGGGACACCGGGGAGCTGTTTTTT.

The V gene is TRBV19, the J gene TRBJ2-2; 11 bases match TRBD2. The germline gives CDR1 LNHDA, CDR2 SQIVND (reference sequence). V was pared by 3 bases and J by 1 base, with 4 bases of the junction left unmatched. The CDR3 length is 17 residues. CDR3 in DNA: TGTGCCAGTAGTATTTCGGGGACTAGCGGGAACACCGGGGAGCTGTTTTTT. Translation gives CASSISGTSGNTGELFF.

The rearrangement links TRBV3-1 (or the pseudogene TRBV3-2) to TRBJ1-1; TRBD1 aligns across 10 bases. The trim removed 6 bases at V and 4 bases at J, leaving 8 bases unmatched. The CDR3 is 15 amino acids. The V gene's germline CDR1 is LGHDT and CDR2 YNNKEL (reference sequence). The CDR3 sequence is CASRKDRGKGTEAFF. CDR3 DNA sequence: TGTGCCAGCAGAAAGGACAGGGGGAAGGGCACTGAAGCTTTCTTT.

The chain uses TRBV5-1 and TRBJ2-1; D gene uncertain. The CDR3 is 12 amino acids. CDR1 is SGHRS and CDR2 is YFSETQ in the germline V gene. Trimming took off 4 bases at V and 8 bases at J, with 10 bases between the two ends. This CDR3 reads CASSIGLYEQFF. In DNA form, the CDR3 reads TGCGCCAGCAGCATCGGTCTCTATGAGCAGTTCTTC.

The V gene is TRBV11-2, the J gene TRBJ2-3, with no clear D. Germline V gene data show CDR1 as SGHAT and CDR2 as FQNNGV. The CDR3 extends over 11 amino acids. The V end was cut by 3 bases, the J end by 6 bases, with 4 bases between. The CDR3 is CASSFEDTQYF. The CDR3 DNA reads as TGTGCCAGCAGCTTCGAGGATACGCAGTATTTT. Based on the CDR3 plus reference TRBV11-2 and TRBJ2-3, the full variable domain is EAGVAQSPRYKIIEKRQSVAFWCNPISGHATLYWYQQILGQGPKLLIQFQNNGVVDDSQLPKDRFSAERLKGVDSTLKIQPAKLEDSAVYLCASSFEDTQYFGPGTRLTVL.

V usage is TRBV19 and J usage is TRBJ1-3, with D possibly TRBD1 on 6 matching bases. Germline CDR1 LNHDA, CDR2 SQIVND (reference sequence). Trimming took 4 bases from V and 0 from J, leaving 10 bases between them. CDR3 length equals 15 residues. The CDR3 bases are TGTGCCAGTAGTAGAGGGGACAACTCTGGAAACACCATATATTTT. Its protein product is CASSRGDNSGNTIYF. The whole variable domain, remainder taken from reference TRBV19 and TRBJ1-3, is DGGITQSPKYLFRKEGQNVTLSCEQNLNHDAMYWYRQDPGQGLRLIYYSQIVNDFQKGDIAEGYSVSREKKESFPLTVTSAQKNPTAFYLCASSRGDNSGNTIYFGEGSWLTVV.

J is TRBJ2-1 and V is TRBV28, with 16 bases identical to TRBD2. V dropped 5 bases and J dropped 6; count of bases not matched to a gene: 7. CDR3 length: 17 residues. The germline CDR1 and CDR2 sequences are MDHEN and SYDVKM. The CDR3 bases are TGTGCCAGCAGTCCGGGACTAGCGGGAGGGCTCTTCAATGAGCAGTTCTTC. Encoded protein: CASSPGLAGGLFNEQFF. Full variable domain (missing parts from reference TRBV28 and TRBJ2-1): DVKVTQSSRYLVKRTGEKVFLECVQDMDHENMFWYRQDPGLGLRLIYFSYDVKMKEKGDIPEGYSVSREKKERFSLILESASTNQTSMYLCASSPGLAGGLFNEQFFGPGTRLTVL.

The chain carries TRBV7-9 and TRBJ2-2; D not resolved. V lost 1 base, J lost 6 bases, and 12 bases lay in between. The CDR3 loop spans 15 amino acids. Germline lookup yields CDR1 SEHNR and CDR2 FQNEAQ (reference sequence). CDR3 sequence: CASSLDSVAPGELFF. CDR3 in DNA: TGTGCCAGCAGCTTAGATTCGGTCGCTCCCGGGGAGCTGTTTTTT.

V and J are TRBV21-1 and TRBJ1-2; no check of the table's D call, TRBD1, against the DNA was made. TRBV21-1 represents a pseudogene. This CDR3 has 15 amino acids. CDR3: CASSPGQGGNYGYTF. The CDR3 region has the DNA TGTGCCAGCAGCCCCGGACAGGGAGGCAACTATGGCTACACCTTC.

The CDR3 loop is CASSLDGGSYGYTF. In nucleotides, the CDR3 is TGCGCCAGCAGCTTGGACGGGGGAAGCTATGGCTACACCTTC. The gene calls are TRBV5-1 and TRBJ1-2, with D possibly matching TRBD1 (5 bases). CDR1 is SGHRS, CDR2 YFSETQ, per germline. V lost 0 bases and J 4 bases, leaving 10 bases between the germline ends. CDR3 length: 14 residues.

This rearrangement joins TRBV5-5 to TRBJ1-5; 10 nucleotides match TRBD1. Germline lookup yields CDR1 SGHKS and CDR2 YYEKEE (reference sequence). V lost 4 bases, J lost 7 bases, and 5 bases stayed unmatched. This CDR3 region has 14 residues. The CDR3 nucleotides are TGTGCCAGCAGCCCGACAGGGGGCGTACAGCCCCAGCATTTT. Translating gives CASSPTGGVQPQHF.

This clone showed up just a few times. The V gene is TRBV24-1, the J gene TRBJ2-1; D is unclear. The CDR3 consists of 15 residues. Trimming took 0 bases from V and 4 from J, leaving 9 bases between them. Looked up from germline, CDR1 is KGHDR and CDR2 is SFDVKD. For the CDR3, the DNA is TGTGCCACCAGTGATTTGAGGCCCGGGTACAATGAGCAGTTCTTC. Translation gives CATSDLRPGYNEQFF.

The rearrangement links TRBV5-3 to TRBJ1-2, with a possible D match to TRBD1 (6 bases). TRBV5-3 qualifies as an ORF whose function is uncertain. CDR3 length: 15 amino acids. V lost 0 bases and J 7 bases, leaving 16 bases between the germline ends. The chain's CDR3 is CARSLGEGGIRGYTF. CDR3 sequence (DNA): TGTGCCAGAAGCTTGGGGGAAGGGGGAATACGTGGCTACACCTTC.

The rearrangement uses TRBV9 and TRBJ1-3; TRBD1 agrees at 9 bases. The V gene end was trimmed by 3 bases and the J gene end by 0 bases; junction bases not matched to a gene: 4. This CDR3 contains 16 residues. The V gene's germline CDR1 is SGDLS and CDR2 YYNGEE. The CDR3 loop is CASSAVQGASGNTIYF. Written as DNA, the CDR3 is TGTGCCAGCAGCGCAGTACAGGGGGCCTCTGGAAACACCATATATTTT.

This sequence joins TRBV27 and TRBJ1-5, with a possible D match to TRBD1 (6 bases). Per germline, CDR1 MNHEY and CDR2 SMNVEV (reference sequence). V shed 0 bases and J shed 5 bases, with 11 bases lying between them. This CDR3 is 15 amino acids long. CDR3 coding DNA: TGTGCCAGCAGTTTATCGGCGGGGGGCGATCAGCCCCAGCATTTT. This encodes CASSLSAGGDQPQHF.